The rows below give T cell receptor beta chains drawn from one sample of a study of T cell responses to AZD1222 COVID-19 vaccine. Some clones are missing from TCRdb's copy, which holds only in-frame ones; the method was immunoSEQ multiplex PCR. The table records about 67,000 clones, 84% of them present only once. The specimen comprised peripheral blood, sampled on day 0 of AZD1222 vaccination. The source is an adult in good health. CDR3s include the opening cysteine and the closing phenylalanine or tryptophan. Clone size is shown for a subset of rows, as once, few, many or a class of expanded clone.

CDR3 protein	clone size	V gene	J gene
CASRHSRTAGNGYEQYF	.	TRBV5-1	TRBJ2-7
CASSQGPGGEDTEAFF	few	TRBV4-3	TRBJ1-1
CASSVHWDRDISPLHF	.	TRBV6-1	TRBJ1-6
CASRQGAVGYTF	.	TRBV19	TRBJ1-2
CASSLGVKETQYF	.	TRBV11-1	TRBJ2-5
CAWNRDHATNEKLFF	.	TRBV30	TRBJ1-4
CASSEVGQLYGYTF	.	TRBV2	TRBJ1-2
CASSPQGGGEQFF	.	TRBV27	TRBJ2-1
CASSLGTSGGLVETQYF	.	TRBV5-1	TRBJ2-5
CAWTGRTGRTGELFF	.	TRBV30	TRBJ2-2
CASSKSRLAGGHEQYF	few	TRBV7-2	TRBJ2-7
CASWTFSGSTGELFF	.	TRBV7-8	TRBJ2-2
CAAGQSSYEQYF	.	TRBV10-3	TRBJ2-7
CASSVTGDYGYTF	once	TRBV7-9	TRBJ1-2
CASSLSRGVGNYNEQFF	.	TRBV27	TRBJ2-1
CASEKDSAGDPSYNEQFF	.	TRBV21-1	TRBJ2-1
CASSINRVDGEKLFF	once	TRBV19	TRBJ1-4